This passage covers 3 T cell receptor beta chains from one sample sequenced in a study of human T cells and chemical hapten exposure. TCRdb used MiXCR to reprocess the RACE reads, holding one entry per CDR3 protein. Counted here are approximately 49,000 distinct CDR3 sequences, 9.3% occurring once; the ten biggest clones make up roughly 4.1%. Time point noted: patch test 1, 2 weeks after DPC sensitization. The treatment denotes: therapeutic diphenylcyclopropenone sensitization with weekly scalp DPC. The sequenced sample was whole blood, obtained in connection with sensitization to the hapten diphenylcyclopropenone (DPC). All receptors derive from a woman aged 50 to 60 with alopecia areata. Some clones in this sample may be carry-over from other donors' samples.

This clonotype was seen ten or more times. This sequence joins TRBV14 and TRBJ2-7; 8 positions agree with TRBD1. The CDR3 is 16 amino acids. V lost 4 bases, J lost 5 bases, and 13 bases stayed unmatched. Germline V gene sequence: CDR1 SGHDN, CDR2 FVKESK. CDR3 DNA: TGTGCCAGCAGCCTTCGGACAGGGACCCTCGGAAACGAGCAGTACTTC. Its protein is CASSLRTGTLGNEQYF.

This clonotype was found many times. The chain couples TRBV5-4 to TRBJ2-7; 8 nucleotides line up with TRBD1. From germline, CDR1 is SGHNT and CDR2 YYREEE (reference sequence). J gave up 6 bases and V 6 bases, and 11 bases lay outside the gene matches. This CDR3 has 14 residues. The CDR3 nucleotides read TGTGCCAGCACCTTTGGGACAGGCGGGACCGAGCAGTACTTC. Amino acids: CASTFGTGGTEQYF.

Comment on this clonotype: A much more abundant neighbour one base away suggests this may be a read error. The J gene is TRBJ1-2, the V gene TRBV5-4; D may be TRBD1 (5 bases). The CDR3 has 13 residues. Germline V gives CDR1 SGHNT, CDR2 YYREEE (reference sequence). CDR3 sequence: CVSTDQGYLGYTF. CDR3 coding DNA: TGTGTCAGCACCGACCAGGGCTACCTTGGCTACACCTTC.